These T cell receptor beta chains were read from a single sample in a study of T cell responses to AZD1222 COVID-19 vaccine. The data were produced by immunoSEQ multiplex PCR, yet TCRdb's version contains in-frame clones alone and is incomplete. The sample has approximately 140,000 clones, 85% to 90% seen once. Sequenced material: peripheral blood, taken 28 days after the second AZD1222 dose. The receptors were sampled from an adult who received the AZD1222 COVID-19 vaccine. CDR3s include the opening cysteine and the closing phenylalanine or tryptophan. D genes are given only for firm matches. Only some rows state a clone size, as once, few, many or a class for expanded clones.

j_call: TRBJ2-5; d_call: .; clone_size: .; v_call: TRBV25-1; cdr3_nt: TGTGCCAGCAGTGAGCGGGGGCACCAAGAGACCCAGTACTTC; cdr3_aa: CASSERGHQETQYF
j_call: TRBJ2-2; d_call: TRBD1; clone_size: .; v_call: TRBV7-3; cdr3_nt: TGTGCCAGCAGCTGGAATCAGGGGGCGCTTACCGGGGAGCTGTTTTTT; cdr3_aa: CASSWNQGALTGELFF
j_call: TRBJ1-2; d_call: .; clone_size: .; v_call: TRBV5-4; cdr3_nt: TGTGCCAGCAGCCAGGGGTTTGGGGTCGGAGTCTATGGCTACACCTTC; cdr3_aa: CASSQGFGVGVYGYTF
j_call: TRBJ2-3; d_call: .; clone_size: .; v_call: TRBV9; cdr3_nt: TGTGCCAGCAGCGTAGGGAGCGTGGGATCAGATACGCAGTATTTT; cdr3_aa: CASSVGSVGSDTQYF
j_call: TRBJ1-3; d_call: .; clone_size: few; v_call: TRBV6-1; cdr3_nt: TGTGCCAGCAGTGAGGGAAACACCATATATTTT; cdr3_aa: CASSEGNTIYF
j_call: TRBJ1-3; d_call: TRBD1; clone_size: .; v_call: TRBV6-6; cdr3_nt: TGTGCCAGCAGTTTGGGACAGGGCATAAAAAACACCATATATTTT; cdr3_aa: CASSLGQGIKNTIYF
j_call: TRBJ2-5; d_call: TRBD2; clone_size: .; v_call: TRBV5-6; cdr3_nt: TGTGCCAGCAGCTTTGGGGCAGGGACTATTCAAGAGACCCAGTACTTC; cdr3_aa: CASSFGAGTIQETQYF
j_call: TRBJ2-2; d_call: .; clone_size: .; v_call: TRBV2; cdr3_nt: TGTGCCAGCAGGGGACGGGGCCCGAACACCGGGGAGCTGTTTTTT; cdr3_aa: CASRGRGPNTGELFF
j_call: TRBJ1-1; d_call: TRBD1; clone_size: .; v_call: TRBV5-6; cdr3_nt: TGTGCCAGCAGCTTTGTAGGGGGCAGCACTGAAGCTTTCTTT; cdr3_aa: CASSFVGGSTEAFF
j_call: TRBJ2-7; d_call: .; clone_size: .; v_call: TRBV6-6; cdr3_nt: TGTGCCAGCTGGGGGGGCGGGGAGCAGTACTTC; cdr3_aa: CASWGGGEQYF
j_call: TRBJ1-2; d_call: .; clone_size: .; v_call: TRBV6-1; cdr3_nt: TGTGCCAGCAGTGACAACTATGGCTACACCTTC; cdr3_aa: CASSDNYGYTF
j_call: TRBJ2-1; d_call: .; clone_size: .; v_call: TRBV6-5; cdr3_nt: TGTGCCAGCAGGGCCGTTGGGGGGCCTTACAATGAGCAGTTCTTC; cdr3_aa: CASRAVGGPYNEQFF
j_call: TRBJ1-4; d_call: .; clone_size: .; v_call: TRBV4-1; cdr3_nt: TGCGCCAGCAGCCAAGAGGGAGGAAAACTGTTTTTT; cdr3_aa: CASSQEGGKLFF
j_call: TRBJ1-1; d_call: .; clone_size: .; v_call: TRBV15; cdr3_nt: TGTGCCACCAGCAGCTACACTAACTGGACTGAAGCTTTCTTT; cdr3_aa: CATSSYTNWTEAFF
j_call: TRBJ1-2; d_call: TRBD1; clone_size: .; v_call: TRBV9; cdr3_nt: TGTGCCAGCAGCGGTGGGACAGGGGCTGGCTACACCTTC; cdr3_aa: CASSGGTGAGYTF
j_call: TRBJ1-2; d_call: .; clone_size: .; v_call: TRBV6-1; cdr3_nt: TGTGCCAGCAGTGTGGGCCTCGGGGGGTCTAACTATGGCTACACCTTC; cdr3_aa: CASSVGLGGSNYGYTF
j_call: TRBJ1-6; d_call: .; clone_size: .; v_call: TRBV5-1; cdr3_nt: TGCGCCAGCAGCTCAGGGGCGGGCTCACCCCTCCACTTT; cdr3_aa: CASSSGAGSPLHF
j_call: TRBJ1-1; d_call: TRBD1; clone_size: .; v_call: TRBV27; cdr3_nt: TGTGCCAGCAGTTCCGGGACAGGGTCGAACACTGAAGCTTTCTTT; cdr3_aa: CASSSGTGSNTEAFF
j_call: TRBJ2-7; d_call: TRBD2; clone_size: .; v_call: TRBV28; cdr3_nt: TGTGCCAGCAGTTTAGCGGGAGGGCCCTACGAGCAGTACTTC; cdr3_aa: CASSLAGGPYEQYF
j_call: TRBJ2-1; d_call: TRBD1; clone_size: few; v_call: TRBV10-3; cdr3_nt: TGTGCCATCAGGACGGACAGGGACAATGAGCAGTTCTTC; cdr3_aa: CAIRTDRDNEQFF
j_call: TRBJ1-6; d_call: .; clone_size: .; v_call: TRBV5-1; cdr3_nt: TGCGCCAGCAGCTTATATGCCAAAAATTCACCCCTCCACTTT; cdr3_aa: CASSLYAKNSPLHF
j_call: TRBJ2-1; d_call: TRBD1; clone_size: .; v_call: TRBV10-3; cdr3_nt: TGTGCCATCAGTGACCAGGGGGAACTCAATGAGCAGTTCTTC; cdr3_aa: CAISDQGELNEQFF
j_call: TRBJ1-1; d_call: .; clone_size: .; v_call: TRBV6-1; cdr3_nt: TGTGCCAGCAGTGAATCCAAGGGGCTTAACACTGAAGCTTTCTTT; cdr3_aa: CASSESKGLNTEAFF
j_call: TRBJ1-1; d_call: TRBD1; clone_size: .; v_call: TRBV30; cdr3_nt: TGTGCCTGGAGTGTATCTGGGACAGGGGAGACTGAAGCTTTCTTT; cdr3_aa: CAWSVSGTGETEAFF
j_call: TRBJ2-6; d_call: .; clone_size: .; v_call: TRBV21-1; cdr3_nt: TGTGCCAGCGTCGACATTACTGGGGCCAACGTCCTGACTTTC; cdr3_aa: CASVDITGANVLTF
j_call: TRBJ1-1; d_call: .; clone_size: .; v_call: TRBV4-3; cdr3_nt: TGCGCCAGCAGCCAAGATCGCGTGGCTGAAGCTTTCTTT; cdr3_aa: CASSQDRVAEAFF